This TCR beta chain originates from a study of blood T cell repertoires in COVID-19. Study-wide context: Sites across the United States, Italy and Spain contributed samples from acute and convalescent COVID-19. Sources were T cells, B-cell-depleted T cells, or PBMCs; the material itself was cDNA or gDNA.

Per the original data handling: Reference gene primer amplification gave estimated nucleated cell counts. Method: immunoSEQ multiplex PCR; TCRdb's copy keeps in-frame clones and lacks some. For V, J and clone size, that table is used; D and trimming come from the DNA. The data contain 110,000 to 150,000 clones, approximately 83% of them seen just once; the ten biggest clones take up about 8%. Germline V gene sequence: CDR1 SGHTA, CDR2 FQGNSA. The CDR3 contains 15 residues. With 5 bases clipped from V and 8 bases from J, the junction kept 7 bases outside the gene matches. The chain has TRBV7-2 and TRBJ1-4; the match to TRBD1 covers 11 bases. The receptor was derived from a human donor in a cohort sampled during active COVID-19. What was sequenced was peripheral blood. CDR3 loop: CASSTWTGGQEKLFF. The CDR3, as DNA: TGTGCCAGCAGCACCTGGACAGGGGGCCAAGAAAAACTGTTTTTT.